Following are 5 T cell receptor beta chains from one sample sequenced in a study of PD-L1 blockade in urothelial cancer. Libraries were prepared by immunoSEQ multiplex PCR; TCRdb keeps only in-frame clonotypes and omits some of them. The sample lists roughly 46,000 clones, approximately 85% occurring once. Time point described: peripheral blood 6 weeks after treatment start. Specimen: PBMCs, collected around atezolizumab (anti-PD-L1) treatment. The receptors stem from a man over 45 with urothelial cancer.

The chain is built from TRBV11-3 and TRBJ1-1, with no clear D. The CDR3 sequence is 13 residues long. V was pared by 5 bases and J by 2 bases, with 9 bases between. Looked up from germline, CDR1 is SGHNT and CDR2 is YENEEA. CDR3 bases: TGTGCCAGCAGCCAACTATTAAACACTGAAGCTTTCTTT. Protein sequence: CASSQLLNTEAFF.

V gene TRBV28 combines with J gene TRBJ2-7; 9 bases align to TRBD2. V trimming: 6 bases; J trimming: 3 bases; junction bases outside the gene matches: 6. The CDR3 spans 14 residues. Germline V gene lookup returns CDR1 MDHEN and CDR2 SYDVKM. CDR3 in amino acids: CASRREGRIYEQYF. The CDR3 DNA reads TGTGCCAGCAGGCGGGAGGGCCGTATCTACGAGCAGTACTTC.

The rearrangement joins TRBV29-1 to TRBJ2-1; 9 nucleotides align to TRBD2. Trimming at V came to 1 base and at J to 2 bases, leaving 3 bases not matched to a gene. There are 15 residues in the CDR3. Per the germline V gene, CDR1 is SQVTM and CDR2 is ANQGSEA. CDR3 DNA: TGCAGCGTTGAAGGTTTAGCGGGAGCCTACAATGAGCAGTTCTTC. It yields the protein CSVEGLAGAYNEQFF.

V gene TRBV18 combines with J gene TRBJ1-6, with TRBD1 matching over 7 bases. Losses at the gene ends were 5 bases for V and 7 bases for J; bases not matched to a gene: 8. The germline CDR1 and CDR2 sequences are KGHSH and LQKENI. CDR3 length: 15 residues. The CDR3 sequence: CASSFGQATNSPLHF. Here the CDR3 DNA reads TGTGCCAGCTCATTTGGACAGGCGACAAATTCACCCCTCCACTTT. The variable domain in full, completed from reference TRBV18 and TRBJ1-6, reads NAGVMQNPRHLVRRRGQEARLRCSPMKGHSHVYWYRQLPEEGLKFMVYLQKENIIDESGMPKERFSAEFPKEGPSILRIQQVVRGDSAAYFCASSFGQATNSPLHFGNGTRLTVT.

The rearrangement joins TRBV10-3 to TRBJ1-3, with TRBD1 matching over 10 bases. The germline V gene encodes CDR1 ENHRY and CDR2 SYGVKD. The CDR3 has 16 residues. V shed 4 bases, J shed 2 bases, and the junction held 5 bases outside the gene matches. The DNA for the CDR3 is TGTGCCATCAGTGCCCTGACAGGGGGCGCTGGAAACACCATATATTTT. Translation: CAISALTGGAGNTIYF.